This T cell receptor (beta chain) was identified in a study of early T cells in non-severe SARS-CoV-2 infection. Study-wide context: Bulk RNA isolated from unsorted whole blood underwent sequencing; chains were not paired.

V lost 2 bases and J 2 bases, leaving 7 bases between the germline ends. The CDR3 is 13 residues long. CDR1 is GTSNPN and CDR2 is SVGIG in the germline V gene (reference sequence). This clonotype turned up a few times. One entry per CDR3 protein, called by TCRdb with MiXCR from the 5' RACE reads. The profile covers about 26,000 distinct CDR3 sequences, with approximately 4% appearing a single time and roughly 6% taken by the ten largest. This sequence joins TRBV30 and TRBJ1-5; no clear D gene. The sequenced sample consisted of whole blood. The receptor's source is an adult who was a healthcare worker with PCR-confirmed SARS-CoV-2 infection or an uninfected control (not recorded which). The CDR3 loop reads CAWSFQGNQPQHF. CDR3 nucleotide sequence: TGTGCCTGGAGTTTTCAAGGCAATCAGCCCCAGCATTTT.